In this sample, the clone carrying this T cell receptor beta chain is medium-sized. No antigen is known for it. The V gene's germline CDR1 is MDHEN and CDR2 SYDVKM. V gave up 11 bases and J gave up 5 bases; unmatched junction bases: 7. The CDR3 totals 13 residues. This sample stems from a study of metastatic and nonmetastatic thyroid tumors. At the level of the study: Repertoires of blood and of tissue (tumor or nodule) from malignant and benign thyroid patients were compared. Study-wide findings and caveats: Reported TCR beta diversity, measured in blood and tumor, was significantly higher for malignant thyroid tumors than for benign nodules.

Study processing details: Across clinicopathological groups, CDR3 differences served as the basis for building a distant-metastasis classifier for papillary thyroid cancer. From the PCR reads, TCRdb re-called clones with MiXCR. What appears here as the V and J calls and clone size reflects TCRdb's work, not the paper's. The sample holds several thousand clones, around 20% seen once. Nobody among the patients had been given any treatment before thyroid surgery. Input material: adjacent normal tissue. The chain is built from TRBV28 and TRBJ1-5; 9 nucleotides agree with TRBD1. The TCR comes from a female donor with papillary thyroid cancer or a benign thyroid nodule (not recorded which). Some clones in this sample may be carry-over from other donors' samples. The CDR3 loop is CAGGTGIHQPQHF. The CDR3 bases are TGTGCCGGAGGGACAGGGATTCATCAGCCCCAGCATTTT.